This T cell receptor beta chain derives from a study of blood T cell repertoires in COVID-19. Study in general: Sample material is recorded as cDNA or gDNA derived from T cells, B-cell-depleted T cells, or PBMCs.

Profiled with immunoSEQ multiplex PCR; TCRdb holds only in-frame clones, not every one. Altogether 270,000 or so clones are present, roughly 91% being singletons, with the ten largest covering roughly 5.1%. Germline values: CDR1 GTSNPN, CDR2 SVGIG (reference sequence). Trimming cost V 4 bases and J 0 bases; bases outside gene matches: 11. The CDR3 has 17 amino acids. What was sequenced was peripheral blood. This chain uses TRBV30 with TRBJ2-1; 8 bases map to TRBD1. This clonotype originated in a man aged 35 to 55 with acute or convalescent COVID-19. This chain's CDR3 is CAWNRDVTGGSYNEQFF. The CDR3, as DNA: TGTGCCTGGAATAGGGATGTAACAGGGGGCTCCTACAATGAGCAGTTCTTC.